This TCR beta chain was obtained from a study of Graves' ophthalmopathy and Graves' hyperthyroidism. Overall study context: Calling hyperthyroidism stable required that no ophthalmopathy show up within 18 months of follow-up.

Regarding the study as a whole: Appearing in blood as well were most expanded thyroid clonotypes above 0.001 frequency.

Investigators amplified TCR beta CDR3 regions from RNA transcripts. In the first round, RT-PCR was carried out with HTBI primers, and a multiplex PCR formed the second round. A single record per CDR3 protein comes from TCRdb applying MiXCR to the multiplex PCR reads. The sample contains 500,000 to 700,000 distinct CDR3 sequences, approximately 35% of which appear only once. On this clonotype itself: Its antigen is not known.

The hyperthyroidism patients had a new diagnosis of under 2 months' duration and were aged 18 to 65. No donor had other autoimmune disease, uncontrolled infection, pregnancy or lactation. The length of the CDR3 is 13 residues. CDR1 is SNHLY, CDR2 FYNNEI, per germline. Trimming left V 9 bases short and J 2 bases short, with 14 bases between. The chain recombines TRBV2 with TRBJ2-7; a possible D gene is TRBD2 (6 bases). The sample comprised peripheral blood or thyroid tissue (not recorded which). The sequence came from an adult man with Graves' hyperthyroidism. The CDR3 is CASLRGLPYEQYF. Here the CDR3 DNA reads TGTGCCAGTCTGCGGGGTCTCCCCTACGAGCAGTACTTC.